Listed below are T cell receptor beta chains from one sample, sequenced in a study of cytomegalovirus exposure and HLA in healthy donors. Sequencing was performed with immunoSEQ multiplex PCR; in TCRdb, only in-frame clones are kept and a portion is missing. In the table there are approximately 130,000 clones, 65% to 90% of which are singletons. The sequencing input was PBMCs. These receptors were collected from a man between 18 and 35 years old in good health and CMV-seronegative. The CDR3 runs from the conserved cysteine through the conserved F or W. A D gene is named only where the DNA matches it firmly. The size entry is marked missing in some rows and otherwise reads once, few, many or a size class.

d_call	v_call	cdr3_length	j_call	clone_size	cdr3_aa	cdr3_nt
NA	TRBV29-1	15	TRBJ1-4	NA	CSASSYGREDEKLFF	TGCAGCGCATCGAGCTATGGGAGGGAAGATGAAAAACTGTTTTTT
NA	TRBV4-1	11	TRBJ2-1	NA	CASSQRNEQFF	TGCGCCAGCAGCCAGAGGAATGAGCAGTTCTTC
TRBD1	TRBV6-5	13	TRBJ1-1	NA	CASSYSQGAEAFF	TGTGCCAGCAGTTACTCCCAGGGGGCCGAAGCTTTCTTT
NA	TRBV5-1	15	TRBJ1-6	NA	CASSLGALYNSPLHF	TGCGCCAGCAGCTTGGGGGCTCTCTATAATTCACCCCTCCACTTT
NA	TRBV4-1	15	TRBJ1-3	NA	CASSQPTASGNTIYF	TGCGCCAGCAGCCAACCGACAGCCTCTGGAAACACCATATATTTT
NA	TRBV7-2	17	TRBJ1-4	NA	CASSAKGGQRTNEKLFF	TGTGCCAGCAGCGCGAAGGGCGGGCAGAGAACTAATGAAAAACTGTTTTTT
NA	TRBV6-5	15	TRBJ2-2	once	CASSSDREDTGELFF	TGTGCCAGCAGTTCCGACAGGGAGGACACCGGGGAGCTGTTTTTT
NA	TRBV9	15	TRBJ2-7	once	CASSVAEVFSHEQYF	TGTGCCAGCAGCGTAGCGGAGGTTTTTTCCCACGAGCAGTACTTC
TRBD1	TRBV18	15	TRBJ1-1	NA	CASSPPSTGASEAFF	TGTGCCAGCTCACCACCCTCGACAGGGGCAAGTGAAGCTTTCTTT
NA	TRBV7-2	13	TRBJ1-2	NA	CASSPTGTYGYTF	TGTGCCAGCAGCCCGACAGGCACCTATGGCTACACCTTC
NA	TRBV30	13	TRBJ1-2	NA	CAWSVGQDYGYTF	TGTGCCTGGAGTGTAGGTCAGGACTATGGCTACACCTTC
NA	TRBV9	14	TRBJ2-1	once	CASSSLARANEQFF	TGTGCCAGCAGCTCATTAGCGAGGGCTAATGAGCAGTTCTTC
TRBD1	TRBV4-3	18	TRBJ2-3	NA	CASSQGGAGQGATDTQYF	TGCGCCAGCAGCCAAGGGGGAGCGGGACAGGGGGCCACAGATACGCAGTATTTT
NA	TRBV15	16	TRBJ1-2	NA	CATSTIRRGGLNGYTF	TGTGCCACCAGCACAATACGCAGGGGCGGGTTGAATGGCTACACCTTC
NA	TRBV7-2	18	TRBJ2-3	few	CASSLRIGGGPVTDTQYF	TGTGCCAGCAGCTTAAGGATAGGGGGGGGGCCTGTCACAGATACGCAGTATTTT
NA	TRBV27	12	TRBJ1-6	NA	CASSWSGSPLHF	TGTGCCAGCAGTTGGTCAGGGTCACCCCTCCACTTT
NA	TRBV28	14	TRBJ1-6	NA	CASSFTGAQIRLHF	TGTGCCAGCAGTTTTACAGGCGCGCAAATTCGCCTCCACTTT
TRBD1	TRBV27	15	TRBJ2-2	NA	CASSEGTAYTGELFF	TGTGCCAGCAGTGAAGGGACAGCTTACACCGGGGAGCTGTTTTTT
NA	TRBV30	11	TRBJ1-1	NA	CAWSPAREAFF	TGTGCCTGGAGTCCCGCTAGGGAAGCTTTCTTT
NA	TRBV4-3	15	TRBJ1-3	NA	CASSQEGGAGNTIYF	TGCGCCAGCAGCCAAGAAGGGGGGGCCGGAAACACCATATATTTT
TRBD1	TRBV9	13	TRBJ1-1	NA	CASSAHRGTEAFF	TGTGCCAGCAGCGCCCACAGGGGCACTGAAGCTTTCTTT
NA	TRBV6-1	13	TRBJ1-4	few	CASMNRIAEKLFF	TGTGCCAGCATGAACAGGATTGCAGAAAAACTGTTTTTT
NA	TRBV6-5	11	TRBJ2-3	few	CASRALNTQYF	TGTGCCAGCAGGGCCCTTAATACGCAGTATTTT
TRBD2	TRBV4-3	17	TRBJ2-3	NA	CASSRGGLAGGPDTQYF	TGCGCCAGCAGTCGCGGAGGACTAGCGGGGGGGCCGGATACGCAGTATTTT
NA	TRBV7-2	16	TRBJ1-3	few	CASSSLLTGTGNTIYF	TGTGCCAGCAGCTCGTTATTAACAGGCACTGGAAACACCATATATTTT
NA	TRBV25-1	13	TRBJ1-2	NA	CASSEYERYGYTF	TGTGCCAGCAGTGAATATGAGCGGTATGGCTACACCTTC
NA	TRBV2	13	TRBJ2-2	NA	CASRRVGTGELFF	TGTGCCAGCAGGCGGGTAGGGACCGGGGAGCTGTTTTTT
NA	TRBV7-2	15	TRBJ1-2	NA	CASTPGGLLLGGYTF	TGTGCCAGCACCCCCGGAGGGCTACTTTTGGGTGGCTACACCTTC
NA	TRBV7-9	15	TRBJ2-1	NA	CASSLEGDRYNEQFF	TGTGCCAGCAGCTTAGAGGGGGACCGATACAATGAGCAGTTCTTC
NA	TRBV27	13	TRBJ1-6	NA	CASSFGWDSPLHF	TGTGCCAGCAGTTTCGGGTGGGATTCACCCCTCCACTTT
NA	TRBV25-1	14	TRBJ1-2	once	CASSEYIGGNGYTF	TGTGCCAGCAGTGAATATATAGGGGGAAATGGCTACACCTTC
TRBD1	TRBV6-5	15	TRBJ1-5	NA	CASSRDRLSNQPQHF	TGTGCCAGCAGCCGGGACAGGCTAAGCAATCAGCCCCAGCATTTT
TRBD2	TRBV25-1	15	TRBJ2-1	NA	CASSERGLQNNEQFF	TGTGCCAGCAGTGAAAGGGGACTACAAAACAATGAGCAGTTCTTC
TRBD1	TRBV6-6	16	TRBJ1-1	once	CASSYTKQGTGTEAFF	TGTGCCAGCAGTTACACGAAACAGGGGACGGGTACTGAAGCTTTCTTT
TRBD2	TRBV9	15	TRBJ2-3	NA	CASSRSGGAADTQYF	TGTGCCAGCAGCCGTAGCGGGGGGGCCGCAGATACGCAGTATTTT
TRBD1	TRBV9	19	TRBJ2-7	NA	CASSVGSRAGGNFFYEQYF	TGTGCCAGCAGCGTAGGGTCCAGGGCAGGGGGCAATTTCTTCTACGAGCAGTACTTC
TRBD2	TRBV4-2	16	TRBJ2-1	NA	CASSHGTTSSYNEQFF	TGTGCCAGCAGCCACGGGACTACTAGCTCCTACAATGAGCAGTTCTTC
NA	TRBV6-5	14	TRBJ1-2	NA	CASTLQGGNYGYTF	TGTGCCAGCACCCTTCAAGGGGGTAACTATGGCTACACCTTC
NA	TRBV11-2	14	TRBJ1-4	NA	CASSPGVTGEKLFF	TGTGCCAGCAGCCCAGGGGTAACGGGAGAAAAACTGTTTTTT
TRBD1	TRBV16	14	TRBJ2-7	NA	CASSQSQGANEQYF	TGTGCCAGCAGCCAAAGTCAGGGGGCCAACGAGCAGTACTTC
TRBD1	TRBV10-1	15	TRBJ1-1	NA	CASSGGKGATTEAFF	TGCGCCAGCAGTGGGGGCAAGGGGGCTACGACTGAAGCTTTCTTT
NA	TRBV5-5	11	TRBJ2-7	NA	CASTLPGEQYF	TGTGCCAGCACCCTCCCCGGCGAGCAGTACTTC
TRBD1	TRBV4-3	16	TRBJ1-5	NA	CASSQDFRGQFQPQHF	TGCGCCAGCAGCCAAGATTTCAGGGGACAGTTTCAGCCCCAGCATTTT
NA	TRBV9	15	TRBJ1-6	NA	CASSVARGENSPLHF	TGTGCCAGCAGCGTAGCCAGGGGTGAGAATTCACCCCTCCACTTT
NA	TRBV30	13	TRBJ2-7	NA	CAWSVGHSYEQYF	TGTGCCTGGAGTGTCGGACACTCCTACGAGCAGTACTTC
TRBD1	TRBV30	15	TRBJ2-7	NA	CASQSRTGGTYEQYF	TGTGCCAGCCAATCTCGGACAGGGGGGACCTACGAGCAGTACTTC
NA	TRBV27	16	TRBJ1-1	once	CASSLLIGGTFSEAFF	TGTGCCAGCAGTTTATTGATCGGGGGTACTTTTTCTGAAGCTTTCTTT
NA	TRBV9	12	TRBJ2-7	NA	CASSDRSGEQYF	TGTGCCAGCAGCGACAGAAGTGGCGAGCAGTACTTC
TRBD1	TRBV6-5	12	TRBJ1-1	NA	CASRLRTGVAFF	TGTGCCAGCAGGCTTCGGACAGGGGTAGCTTTCTTT
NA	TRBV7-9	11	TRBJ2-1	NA	CASSLGDEQFF	TGTGCCAGCAGCTTAGGAGATGAGCAGTTCTTC